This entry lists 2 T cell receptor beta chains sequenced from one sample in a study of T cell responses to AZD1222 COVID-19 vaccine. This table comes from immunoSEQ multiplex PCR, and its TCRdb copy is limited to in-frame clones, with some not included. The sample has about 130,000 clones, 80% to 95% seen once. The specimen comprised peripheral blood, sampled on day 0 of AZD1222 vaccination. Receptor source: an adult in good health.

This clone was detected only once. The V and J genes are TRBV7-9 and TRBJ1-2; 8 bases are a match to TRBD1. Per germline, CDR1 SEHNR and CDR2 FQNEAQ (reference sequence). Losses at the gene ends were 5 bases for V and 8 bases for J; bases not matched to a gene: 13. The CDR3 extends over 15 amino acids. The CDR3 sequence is CASSLIAQQGGGYTF. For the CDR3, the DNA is TGTGCCAGCAGCCTCATAGCCCAACAGGGGGGCGGCTACACCTTC.

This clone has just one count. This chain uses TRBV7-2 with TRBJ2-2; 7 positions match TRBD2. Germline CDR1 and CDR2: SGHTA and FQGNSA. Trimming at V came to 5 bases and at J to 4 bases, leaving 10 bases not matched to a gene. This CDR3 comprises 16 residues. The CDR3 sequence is CASSLRASGPTGELFF. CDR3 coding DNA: TGTGCCAGCAGCCTTCGTGCTAGCGGTCCCACCGGGGAGCTGTTTTTT. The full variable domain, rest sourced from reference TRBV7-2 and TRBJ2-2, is GAGVSQSPSNKVTEKGKDVELRCDPISGHTALYWYRQSLGQGLEFLIYFQGNSAPDKSGLPSDRFSAERTGGSVSTLTIQRTQQEDSAVYLCASSLRASGPTGELFFGEGSRLTVL.